A single sample gave rise to the 17 T cell receptor beta chains below, sequenced in a study of blood T cell repertoires in COVID-19. Measured with immunoSEQ multiplex PCR; TCRdb has only the in-frame clones, and not every one. The profile shows about 200,000 clones, approximately 84% of them singletons. The specimen was peripheral blood. These receptors were taken from a human donor with acute or convalescent COVID-19. The donor label of this sample is uncertain.

V gene TRBV7-2 combines with J gene TRBJ2-7; unclear D gene. The CDR3 has 13 amino acids. Germline V gene sequence: CDR1 SGHTA, CDR2 FQGNSA. V lost 3 bases and J 6 bases, leaving 12 bases between the germline ends. The CDR3 protein is CASSFRDLGEQYF. CDR3 coding DNA: TGTGCCAGCAGCTTTCGAGACTTGGGCGAGCAGTACTTC.

The CDR3 nucleotides are TGTGCCAGCAGTTACTCTCAGGGGGACACCGGGGAGCTGTTTTTT. This encodes CASSYSQGDTGELFF. J is TRBJ2-2 and V is TRBV6-5; TRBD1 matches 7 bases. This CDR3 is built from 15 residues. From germline, CDR1 is MNHEY and CDR2 SVGAGI. The junction had 1 base not matched to a gene; V was cut back by 0 bases and J by 3 bases.

The gene calls are TRBV24-1 and TRBJ2-3, with D possibly being TRBD1 (6 bases). Deletions cut 3 bases from V and 4 bases from J, with 13 bases between. Germline values: CDR1 KGHDR, CDR2 SFDVKD. The CDR3 has 15 residues. In DNA form, the CDR3 reads TGTGCCACCAGTGATGATGGGGGCGGCGCAGATACGCAGTATTTT. As protein: CATSDDGGGADTQYF.

The chain recombines TRBV6-5 with TRBJ2-5; D is possibly TRBD2 (6 bases). V gave up 8 bases and J gave up 6 bases, with 19 bases separating them. The CDR3 runs 14 residues. Germline CDR1 and CDR2: MNHEY and SVGAGI. CDR3 in amino acids: CASSGLSFGQTQYF. CDR3 DNA: TGTGCCAGCTCGGGACTGAGTTTTGGACAGACCCAGTACTTC.

V usage is TRBV11-2 and J usage is TRBJ2-7; D remains unclear. V dropped 2 bases and J dropped 2 bases, with 10 bases sitting between them. This CDR3 contains 14 residues. CDR1 and CDR2 from the germline V gene are SGHAT and FQNNGV. CDR3 sequence: CASSLLNTAYEQYF. In nucleotides, the CDR3 is TGTGCCAGCAGCTTACTCAACACCGCCTACGAGCAGTACTTC.

The chain links TRBV20-1 to TRBJ2-4; 8 bases line up with TRBD2. Per the germline V gene, CDR1 is DFQATT and CDR2 is SNEGSKA (reference sequence). CDR3 length: 11 amino acids. J was trimmed by 6 bases and V by 6 bases; bases with no gene match: 1. CDR3 region: CSAAGGNIQYF. CDR3 nucleotide sequence: TGCAGTGCCGCGGGAGGAAACATTCAGTACTTC.

The rearrangement joins TRBV30 to TRBJ1-1, with TRBD1 matching 8 bases. The CDR3 is made up of 17 amino acids. The germline CDR1 and CDR2 sequences are GTSNPN and SVGIG (reference sequence). J was trimmed by 1 base and V by 4 bases; bases with no gene match: 14. The CDR3 reads CAWTPPGTGGGNTEAFF. The CDR3 DNA reads as TGTGCCTGGACCCCGCCCGGGACAGGAGGGGGGAACACTGAAGCTTTCTTT.

V usage is TRBV20-1 and J usage is TRBJ2-1; the match to TRBD2 covers 7 bases. Germline CDR1 and CDR2: DFQATT and SNEGSKA (reference sequence). After removal of 3 bases from V and 8 bases from J, the junction contained 7 bases not matched to a gene. The CDR3 sequence is 13 residues long. DNA of the CDR3: TGCAGTGCTAGTCCGGGCGGGGGTTATGAGCAGTTCTTC. Protein: CSASPGGGYEQFF.

This clone was seen just once. V and J are TRBV30 and TRBJ2-4; 7 positions agree with TRBD2. V lost 2 bases and J lost 6; bases outside the gene matches: 7. Germline lookup yields CDR1 GTSNPN and CDR2 SVGIG (reference sequence). CDR3 length equals 14 residues. The CDR3 spells CAWSQGGDRNIQYF. The CDR3 region has the DNA TGTGCCTGGAGTCAGGGAGGGGATCGAAACATTCAGTACTTC.

The chain couples TRBV7-2 to TRBJ2-7, with D uncertain. Germline-derived CDR1 and CDR2 are SGHTA and FQGNSA. Trimming shortened V by 0 bases and J by 0 bases, and 6 bases separated the two germline ends. The CDR3 is 14 amino acids. CDR3 residues: CASSLAGLSYEQYF. In DNA form, the CDR3 reads TGTGCCAGCAGCTTAGCGGGCCTCTCCTACGAGCAGTACTTC.

To note about this clone: Other nucleotide sequences in the sample specify the same CDR3. The V gene is TRBV5-1, the J gene TRBJ2-3; D is possibly TRBD2 (6 bases). Germline loops: CDR1 SGHRS, CDR2 YFSETQ. Deletions cut 2 bases from V and 0 bases from J, with 10 bases between. CDR3 length equals 15 residues. The CDR3 sequence is CASSLVGGSTDTQYF. The CDR3 DNA reads as TGCGCCAGCAGCTTAGTGGGGGGAAGCACAGATACGCAGTATTTT. The full variable domain, with the rest looked up from reference TRBV5-1 and TRBJ2-3, is KAGVTQTPRYLIKTRGQQVTLSCSPISGHRSVSWYQQTPGQGLQFLFEYFSETQRNKGNFPGRFSGRQFSNSRSEMNVSTLELGDSALYLCASSLVGGSTDTQYFGPGTRLTVL.

The V gene is TRBV4-1, the J gene TRBJ1-5, with D possibly TRBD1 on 6 matching bases. The CDR3 covers 14 residues. Trimming removed 3 bases from V and 9 bases from J, with 15 bases in between. In germline, CDR1 is MGHRA, CDR2 YSYEKL. The CDR3 region is CASSHQQGWAPQHF. Here the CDR3 DNA reads TGCGCCAGCAGCCACCAACAGGGTTGGGCGCCCCAGCATTTT.

The chain links TRBV4-3 to TRBJ2-1, with D tentatively TRBD2 (7 bases). The CDR3 is made up of 13 amino acids. V lost 0 bases and J 12 bases, leaving 12 bases between the germline ends. Germline CDR1 LGHNA, CDR2 YSLEER. The CDR3 DNA reads TGCGCCAGCAGCCAAGATATCGGGGGGCGGCAGTTCTTC. Protein sequence: CASSQDIGGRQFF.

This rearrangement joins TRBV5-4 to TRBJ2-6; weak D call: TRBD1 (5 bases). V lost 9 bases and J lost 3, with 7 bases in between. The V gene's germline CDR1 is SGHNT and CDR2 YYREEE (reference sequence). The CDR3 is 12 residues long. This chain's CDR3 is CATQGGANVLTF. The CDR3 nucleotides read TGTGCCACCCAGGGTGGGGCCAACGTCCTGACTTTC. Supplemented by reference TRBV5-4 and TRBJ2-6, the full variable domain reads ETGVTQSPTHLIKTRGQQVTLRCSSQSGHNTVSWYQQALGQGPQFIFQYYREEENGRGNFPPRFSGLQFPNYSSELNVNALELDDSALYLCATQGGANVLTFGAGSRLTVL.

CDR3 coding DNA: TGTGCCAGCAGTTTAGTGGGAGCCACCGGGGAGCTGTTTTTT. It encodes CASSLVGATGELFF. The chain joins TRBV27 to TRBJ2-2, with D perhaps TRBD2 (5 bases). CDR3 size: 14 residues. The V and J ends lost 2 bases and 4 bases respectively, with 8 bases between them. The germline gives CDR1 MNHEY, CDR2 SMNVEV (reference sequence).

This chain links TRBV25-1 with TRBJ2-7; weak D call: TRBD2 (6 bases). V was cut by 4 bases and J by 6 bases, with 16 bases left in between. CDR3 length: 14 amino acids. Germline CDR1 is MGHDK and CDR2 is SYGVNS. The CDR3 region is CASSAMGGDAEQYF. Written as DNA, the CDR3 is TGTGCCAGCAGTGCCATGGGGGGTGACGCCGAGCAGTACTTC.

The V call is TRBV2, the J call TRBJ1-1, with 9 bases identical to TRBD1. This CDR3 has 18 residues. V was pared by 5 bases and J by 1 base, with 14 bases of the junction left unmatched. Germline V gives CDR1 SNHLY, CDR2 FYNNEI. The CDR3 protein is CASSPHNVQGAGNTEAFF. DNA for the CDR3: TGTGCCAGCAGTCCTCATAATGTACAGGGGGCTGGGAACACTGAAGCTTTCTTT.